The T cell receptor beta chain described here comes from a study of blood T cell repertoires in COVID-19. On the study more broadly: Acute-phase and convalescent COVID-19 samples originated in the United States, Italy and Spain.

This CDR3 region has 16 residues. J gave up 0 bases and V 6 bases, and 4 bases lay outside the gene matches. The germline V gene has CDR1 MDHEN and CDR2 SYDVKM. Data came from immunoSEQ multiplex PCR; TCRdb stores just in-frame clones and leaves some out. The sample shows a few hundred thousand clones, roughly nine tenths of them seen only once. Seattle-derived patients entered the study during active infection and were followed longitudinally. This sequence joins TRBV28 and TRBJ1-3, with TRBD1 identical over 11 bases. Sequenced sample: peripheral blood. This clonotype was obtained from a woman in her sixties or seventies with COVID-19, enrolled during active disease. The CDR3 region has the DNA TGTGCCAGCAGACCCGGGACAGGGGGCTCTGGAAACACCATATATTTT. Its translation is CASRPGTGGSGNTIYF.